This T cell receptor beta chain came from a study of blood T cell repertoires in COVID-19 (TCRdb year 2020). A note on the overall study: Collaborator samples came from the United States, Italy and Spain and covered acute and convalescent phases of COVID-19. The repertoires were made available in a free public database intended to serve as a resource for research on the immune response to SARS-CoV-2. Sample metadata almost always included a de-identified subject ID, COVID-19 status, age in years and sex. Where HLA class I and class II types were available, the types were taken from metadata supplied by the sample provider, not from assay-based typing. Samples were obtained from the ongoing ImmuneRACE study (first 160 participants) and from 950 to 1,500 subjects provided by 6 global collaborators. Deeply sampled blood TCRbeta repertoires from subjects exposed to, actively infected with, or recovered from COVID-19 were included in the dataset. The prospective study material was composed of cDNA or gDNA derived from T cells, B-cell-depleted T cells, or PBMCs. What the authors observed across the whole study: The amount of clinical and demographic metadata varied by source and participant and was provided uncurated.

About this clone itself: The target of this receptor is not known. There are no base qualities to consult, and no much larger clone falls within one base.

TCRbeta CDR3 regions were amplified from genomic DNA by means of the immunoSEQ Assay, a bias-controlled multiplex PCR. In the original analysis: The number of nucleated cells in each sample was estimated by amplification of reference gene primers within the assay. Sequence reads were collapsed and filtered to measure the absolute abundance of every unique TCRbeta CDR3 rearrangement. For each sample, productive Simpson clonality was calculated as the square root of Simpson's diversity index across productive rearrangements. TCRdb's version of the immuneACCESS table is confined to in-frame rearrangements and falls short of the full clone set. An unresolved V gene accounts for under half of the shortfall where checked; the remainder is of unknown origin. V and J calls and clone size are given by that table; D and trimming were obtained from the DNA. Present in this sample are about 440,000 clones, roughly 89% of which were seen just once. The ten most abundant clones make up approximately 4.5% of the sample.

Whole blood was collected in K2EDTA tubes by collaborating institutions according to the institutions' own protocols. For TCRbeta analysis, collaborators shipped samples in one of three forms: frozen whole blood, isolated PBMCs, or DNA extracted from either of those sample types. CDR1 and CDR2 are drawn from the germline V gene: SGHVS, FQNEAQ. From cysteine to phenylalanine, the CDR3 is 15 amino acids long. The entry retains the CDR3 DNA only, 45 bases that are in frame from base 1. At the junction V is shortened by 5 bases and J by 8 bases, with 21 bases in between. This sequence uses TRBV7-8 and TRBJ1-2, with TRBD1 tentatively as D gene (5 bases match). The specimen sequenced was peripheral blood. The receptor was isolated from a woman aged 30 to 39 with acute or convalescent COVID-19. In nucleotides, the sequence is TGTGCCAGCAGCCCGCAATCGGGTAGCCGGGGGGGCTACACCTTC. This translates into CASSPQSGSRGGYTF.